A single sample gave rise to the 20 T cell receptor beta chains below, sequenced in a study of T cell responses to AZD1222 COVID-19 vaccine (TCRdb year 2021). The time point label on this specimen signifies: baseline before first vaccination. The method behind the library was the immunoSEQ multiplex PCR assay. Not all clones reach the TCRdb copy of this immuneACCESS table, which keeps in-frame sequences only. Checked studies attribute under half of the gap to unresolved V genes and leave the rest unexplained. A total of 100,000 or so clones appear in this sample, about 86% of them only once. The top ten hold around 12% of the sample. The input for sequencing was peripheral blood, taken on day 0 of AZD1222 vaccination. All receptors derive from an adult in good health.

J is TRBJ1-1 and V is TRBV19, with TRBD1 matching 9 bases. The CDR3 length is 14 residues. V shed 4 bases and J 3 bases; nucleotides not matched to a gene: 3. Germline CDR1 is LNHDA and CDR2 is SQIVND (reference sequence). The CDR3 DNA sequence: TGTGCCAGTAGTAGACAGGGGGGGTACACTGAAGCTTTCTTT. This gives the protein CASSRQGGYTEAFF.

This clone has just one count. The chain has TRBV25-1 and TRBJ2-6, with 7 bases aligning to TRBD1. V lost 7 bases and J lost 0; bases outside the gene matches: 6. Germline CDR1 and CDR2: MGHDK and SYGVNS. The CDR3 sequence is 16 residues long. The chain's CDR3 is CASKGQLSSGANVLTF. In DNA form, the CDR3 reads TGTGCCAGCAAGGGACAGTTAAGCTCTGGGGCCAACGTCCTGACTTTC.

The chain has TRBV6-5 and TRBJ1-1, with 7 bases identical to TRBD1. V trimming: 11 bases; J trimming: 4 bases; junction bases outside the gene matches: 10. There are 13 residues in the CDR3. The V gene's germline CDR1 is MNHEY and CDR2 SVGAGI. The CDR3 region is CACLRQGGTEAFF. Here the CDR3 DNA reads TGTGCCTGTCTCAGACAGGGCGGCACTGAAGCTTTCTTT.

The chain recombines TRBV28 with TRBJ2-7; no firm D call. Germline CDR1 reads MDHEN; CDR2 reads SYDVKM. The CDR3 runs 14 residues. Trimming pared 2 bases from V and 1 base from J, leaving 9 bases between. This chain's CDR3 is CASSLHSPSYEQYF. The CDR3, as DNA: TGTGCCAGCAGTTTACACTCCCCTTCCTACGAGCAGTACTTC. Complete variable domain (other parts from reference TRBV28 and TRBJ2-7): DVKVTQSSRYLVKRTGEKVFLECVQDMDHENMFWYRQDPGLGLRLIYFSYDVKMKEKGDIPEGYSVSREKKERFSLILESASTNQTSMYLCASSLHSPSYEQYFGPGTRLTVT.

This clone was picked up one time. This sequence joins TRBV11-3 and TRBJ2-5; no firm D call. V shed 3 bases and J shed 5 bases, with 10 bases lying between them. From germline, CDR1 is SGHNT and CDR2 YENEEA. This CDR3 has 13 amino acids. CDR3 nucleotides: TGTGCCAGCAGCTTCGAGCAAGGGGAGACCCAGTACTTC. It encodes CASSFEQGETQYF.

The chain recombines TRBV13 with TRBJ2-3; D gene unclear. The V and J ends lost 2 bases and 2 bases respectively, with 14 bases between them. From germline, CDR1 is PRHDT and CDR2 FYEKMQ (reference sequence). This CDR3 is built from 16 residues. This chain's CDR3 is CASSLRNRRLTDTQYF. The CDR3, as DNA: TGTGCCAGCAGCTTAAGGAACAGAAGGCTCACAGATACGCAGTATTTT.

The rearrangement uses TRBV6-5 and TRBJ2-7, with 8 bases aligning to TRBD2. CDR3 length equals 14 residues. V gave up 7 bases and J gave up 0 bases; unmatched junction bases: 5. CDR1 MNHEY and CDR2 SVGAGI come from the germline V gene. The CDR3 DNA is TGTGCCAGCAAGCGGGGGCCGAGCTCCTACGAGCAGTACTTC. As protein: CASKRGPSSYEQYF.

The V gene is TRBV28, the J gene TRBJ2-3, with D unclear. Germline V gene data show CDR1 as MDHEN and CDR2 as SYDVKM. This CDR3 spans 14 amino acids. V lost 6 bases, J lost 2 bases, and 12 bases lay in between. The CDR3 DNA sequence: TGTGCCAGCAGCCATAGGGATCTCACAGATACGCAGTATTTT. Amino acid sequence: CASSHRDLTDTQYF.

This clone appeared a single time. The sample carries other DNA sequences with the same CDR3. The chain links TRBV5-1 to TRBJ2-2; unclear D gene. From germline, CDR1 is SGHRS and CDR2 YFSETQ. Trimming left V 0 bases short and J 1 base short, with 4 bases between. The CDR3 has 14 amino acids. CDR3 sequence reads: CASSLAGNTGELFF. CDR3 in DNA: TGCGCCAGCAGCTTGGCCGGGAACACCGGGGAGCTGTTTTTT. Based on the CDR3 plus reference TRBV5-1 and TRBJ2-2, the full variable domain is KAGVTQTPRYLIKTRGQQVTLSCSPISGHRSVSWYQQTPGQGLQFLFEYFSETQRNKGNFPGRFSGRQFSNSRSEMNVSTLELGDSALYLCASSLAGNTGELFFGEGSRLTVL.

The chain links TRBV6-6 to TRBJ1-6, with D hard to call. The CDR3 contains 14 residues. V was clipped by 6 bases and J by 8 bases, with 14 bases between them. Germline CDR1 MNHNY, CDR2 SVGAGI (reference sequence). The CDR3 spells CASSLRGTDSPLHF. For the CDR3, the DNA is TGTGCCAGCAGCCTACGGGGTACGGATTCACCCCTCCACTTT.

The chain joins TRBV19 to TRBJ2-1; 13 positions match TRBD2. Looked up from germline, CDR1 is LNHDA and CDR2 is SQIVND (reference sequence). After removal of 5 bases from V and 7 bases from J, the junction contained 11 bases not matched to a gene. This CDR3 region has 17 residues. The CDR3 sequence is CASSLWTSGSWGNEQFF. The DNA for the CDR3 is TGTGCCAGTAGTCTCTGGACTAGCGGGAGTTGGGGAAATGAGCAGTTCTTC.

V is TRBV6-4 and J is TRBJ2-1; D perhaps matches TRBD1 (6 bases). The V gene's germline CDR1 is MRHNA and CDR2 SNTAGT. The CDR3 totals 12 residues. CDR3 nucleotides: TGTGTCTTGGGGGCGACCTACAATGAGCAGTTCTTC. It is translated as CVLGATYNEQFF.

The table lists this clone with a few counts. The rearrangement uses TRBV7-9 and TRBJ1-1; D call uncertain. Germline-derived CDR1 and CDR2 are SEHNR and FQNEAQ (reference sequence). V dropped 3 bases and J dropped 1 base, with 9 bases sitting between them. The CDR3 runs 14 residues. The CDR3 nucleotides read TGTGCCAGCAGCTTCTCAGTCAGGAACACTGAAGCTTTCTTT. It is translated as CASSFSVRNTEAFF. The full variable domain, its missing parts supplied by reference TRBV7-9 and TRBJ1-1, is DTGVSQNPRHKITKRGQNVTFRCDPISEHNRLYWYRQTLGQGPEFLTYFQNEAQLEKSRLLSDRFSAERPKGSFSTLEIQRTEQGDSAMYLCASSFSVRNTEAFFGQGTRLTVV.

This chain connects TRBV7-3 to TRBJ2-6; the D is unclear. CDR3 length equals 16 residues. Germline assignment: CDR1 SGHTA and CDR2 FQGTGA. Trimming left V 5 bases short and J 0 bases short, with 11 bases between. The CDR3 DNA reads TGTGCCAGCAGCCCCGGGCCACCCTCTGGGGCCAACGTCCTGACTTTC. Protein: CASSPGPPSGANVLTF.

V gene TRBV18 combines with J gene TRBJ2-2, with TRBD1 identical over 8 bases. The CDR3 length is 17 residues. Germline values: CDR1 KGHSH, CDR2 LQKENI. The junction had 7 bases not matched to a gene; V was cut back by 1 base and J by 3 bases. CDR3 residues: CASSPLQSGGDTGELFF. The CDR3 nucleotides are TGTGCCAGCTCACCACTCCAATCAGGGGGCGACACCGGGGAGCTGTTTTTT.

The chain employs TRBV11-2 and TRBJ2-1, with a weak D call TRBD2 (6 bases). The V end lost 5 bases, the J end lost 3 bases, and 17 bases lay between the germline ends. The CDR3 covers 16 residues. Germline CDR1 is SGHAT and CDR2 is FQNNGV. The CDR3 DNA follows: TGTGCCAGCAGCCTGAGGCGGGCCGGGAGCTACAATGAGCAGTTCTTC. Translation gives CASSLRRAGSYNEQFF. The full variable domain, in which reference TRBV11-2 and TRBJ2-1 provide the parts outside the CDR3, is EAGVAQSPRYKIIEKRQSVAFWCNPISGHATLYWYQQILGQGPKLLIQFQNNGVVDDSQLPKDRFSAERLKGVDSTLKIQPAKLEDSAVYLCASSLRRAGSYNEQFFGPGTRLTVL.

The V call is TRBV28, the J call TRBJ2-5; 14 bases map to TRBD2. Germline CDR1 MDHEN, CDR2 SYDVKM. The J segment lost 1 base and the V segment lost 5 bases, leaving 9 bases of the junction unmatched. The CDR3 is 18 amino acids. In nucleotides, the CDR3 is TGTGCCAGCAGTCCGCCGGGACTAGCGGGAGTGCGCCAAGAGACCCAGTACTTC. Translation gives CASSPPGLAGVRQETQYF.

The V call is TRBV9, the J call TRBJ1-1, with D possibly TRBD1 on 6 matching bases. Trimming removed 0 bases from V and 5 bases from J, with 14 bases in between. CDR1 and CDR2 (germline): SGDLS, YYNGEE. The CDR3 covers 15 residues. The CDR3: CASSVVPGEGTEAFF. The CDR3 DNA follows: TGTGCCAGCAGCGTAGTGCCAGGGGAGGGTACTGAAGCTTTCTTT.

This chain uses TRBV28 with TRBJ1-5; 9 nucleotides align to TRBD1. CDR3 length: 15 residues. The V segment lost 5 bases and the J segment 6 bases; nucleotides outside the gene matches: 8. Germline assignment: CDR1 MDHEN and CDR2 SYDVKM. CDR3 amino acids: CASSPTGTGSQPQHF. The CDR3 coding sequence is TGTGCCAGCAGTCCCACCGGGACAGGGAGTCAGCCCCAGCATTTT.

The genes are TRBV29-1 and TRBJ2-5, with D unresolved. The CDR3 runs to 11 residues. V shed 5 bases and J shed 4 bases, with 8 bases lying between them. CDR1 and CDR2 (germline): SQVTM, ANQGSEA. Here the CDR3 DNA reads TGCAGCGTTTTGGGGTCAGAGACCCAGTACTTC. It yields the protein CSVLGSETQYF.